This T cell receptor beta chain is from a study of blood T cell repertoires in COVID-19. At the level of the study: The study drew acute and convalescent COVID-19 samples from the United States, Italy and Spain.

CDR1 and CDR2 from the germline V gene are SGHDT and YYEEEE. The V end was cut by 6 bases, the J end by 2 bases, with 18 bases between. The CDR3 length is 15 residues. Per the original methods: How many nucleated cells were present was estimated from reference gene primer amplification. Clones were sequenced by immunoSEQ multiplex PCR, and TCRdb holds only the in-frame ones, with some missing. The V and J calls and clone size were taken over from that table, and D and trimming were inferred from the DNA. The table lists under 200,000 clones, over 80% of them singletons. This sequence was found in a woman of 80 years or more with COVID-19, enrolled during active disease. Material for sequencing was peripheral blood. This chain connects TRBV5-6 to TRBJ2-7; D possibly corresponds to TRBD1 (6 bases). This CDR3 is CASTLLRDTTYEQYF. The CDR3 DNA follows: TGTGCCAGCACCCTTCTCCGGGACACAACCTACGAGCAGTACTTC.